The clone carrying this T cell receptor beta chain was seen repeatedly, ten times or more. The source material, RNA transcripts, was used to amplify TCR beta CDR3 regions. Initially, a first-round RT-PCR of the TCR CDR3 employed the HTBI primer set. TCRdb re-called the multiplex PCR reads through MiXCR, storing one row per CDR3 protein. The sample yields over 500,000 distinct CDR3 sequences, 15% to 20% seen once. This record comes from a study of T cells in Graves' hyperthyroidism and ophthalmopathy. This CDR3 is 20 amino acids long. V lost 7 bases to trimming and J lost 0 bases; unmatched junction nucleotides: 21. Germline assignment: CDR1 ENHRY and CDR2 SYGVKD.

This chain links TRBV10-3 with TRBJ2-1, with 7 bases aligning to TRBD2. Sequenced material: blood. This clonotype originated in a woman aged 30 to 39 with Graves' ophthalmopathy. The CDR3 region is CAITPGGAGGVRSSYNEQFF. In nucleotides, the CDR3 is TGTGCCATCACCCCGGGGGGAGCGGGTGGTGTTAGGAGCTCCTACAATGAGCAGTTCTTC.